This TCR beta chain is drawn from a study of blood T cells in healthy people across ages. Whole-study findings and limits: Compared with aged donors, long-lived donors showed fewer expanded clones, suggesting selection.

Sample-barcoded 5' priming and a J-beta primer mix drove a second PCR of roughly 7 to 11 cycles. The yield of each sample was at least 2.5 million CDR3-containing paired-end reads. In TCRdb, the 5' RACE reads were re-called with MiXCR into one record per CDR3 protein. The top ten clones hold 10% to 15% of a sample with 700,000 to 850,000 distinct CDR3 sequences, about 34% of them seen once. Points on this clonotype: Its specificity is not known.

Each sample yielded at least 6 micrograms of PBMC total RNA. This sequence was found in a young man in good health. Sequencing was done on a sample of blood.

DNA for the CDR3: TGTGCCAGCAGCTTTGGGCACGCTGATGGGAGCTATGGCTACACCTTC. Its protein is CASSFGHADGSYGYTF. This rearrangement joins TRBV5-5 to TRBJ1-2; D remains unclear. The V and J ends lost 2 bases and 4 bases respectively, with 18 bases between them. Germline CDR1 reads SGHKS; CDR2 reads YYEKEE (reference sequence). This CDR3 has 16 residues.